This record looks at one T cell receptor (beta chain) sequence and its context. Its specificity is not known. This sample stems from a study of blood T cells in healthy people across ages. CDR1 and CDR2 from the germline V gene are LNHNV and YYDKDF (reference sequence). V lost 5 bases and J lost 9; bases outside the gene matches: 5. The CDR3 length is 12 residues. Findings and caveats of the study: Donor CMV infection status was unknown, possibly confounding age-related changes in expanded clonotypes.

Using a J-beta primer mix together with a sample-barcoded 5' primer, a second PCR was run for 7 to 11 cycles. TCRdb used MiXCR to reprocess the 5' RACE reads, holding one entry per CDR3 protein. This sample carries roughly 1.5 million distinct CDR3 sequences, 40% to 45% of them seen once, and the ten largest clones take about 4%. The sequence derives from a woman aged 18-29 years in good health. The sample consisted of blood. This chain links TRBV15 with TRBJ2-3, with 7 bases aligning to TRBD2. In nucleotides, the CDR3 is TGTGCCACCAGCCCAGGACTAGAGACGCAGTATTTT. Translating gives CATSPGLETQYF.